The 30 T cell receptor beta chains reported below all come from one sample, sequenced in a study of blood T cell repertoires in COVID-19. Produced via immunoSEQ multiplex PCR; TCRdb's table is partial and in-frame only. Of tens of thousands of clones listed, roughly 85% are singletons. The sequenced sample consisted of peripheral blood. The receptor set was obtained from a human donor in a cohort sampled during active COVID-19.

The chain uses TRBV9 and TRBJ2-2, with 7 bases fitting TRBD1. After removal of 5 bases from V and 4 bases from J, the junction contained 23 bases not matched to a gene. CDR1 is SGDLS and CDR2 is YYNGEE in the germline V gene. The CDR3 totals 20 residues. The CDR3 DNA reads TGTGCCAGCAGGCCTGCACCCACCTGGACAGGACGGAAGGTCACCGGGGAGCTGTTTTTT. Amino acids: CASRPAPTWTGRKVTGELFF.

The chain is built from TRBV4-2 and TRBJ2-7; TRBD2 agrees at 10 bases. Germline assignment: CDR1 LGHNA and CDR2 YNFKEQ. Trimming cost V 6 bases and J 3 bases; bases outside gene matches: 5. This CDR3 is built from 14 residues. In DNA, the CDR3 is TGTGCCAGCAGGGAGCGGGGGGGCCTCTACGAGCAGTACTTC. Translation: CASRERGGLYEQYF.

The chain has TRBV7-2 and TRBJ2-1; TRBD2 matches 9 bases. V trimming: 4 bases; J trimming: 2 bases; junction bases outside the gene matches: 9. The germline V gene has CDR1 SGHTA and CDR2 FQGNSA. The CDR3 has 17 amino acids. CDR3 nucleotide sequence: TGTGCCAGCAGCTACCAAGCGGGGGGACCTCCCTACAATGAGCAGTTCTTC. Translating it yields CASSYQAGGPPYNEQFF.

This clone has more than one count but fewer than ten. The genes are TRBV2 and TRBJ2-7; D uncertain. CDR3 length: 13 residues. Germline V gene lookup returns CDR1 SNHLY and CDR2 FYNNEI. The ends were cut back, 3 bases at V and 3 bases at J, with 9 bases in the middle. The CDR3 reads CASSDVGSYEQYF. CDR3 sequence (DNA): TGTGCCAGCAGTGATGTGGGCAGCTACGAGCAGTACTTC.

This rearrangement joins TRBV19 to TRBJ1-1; 8 bases match TRBD1. V dropped 7 bases and J dropped 6; count of bases not matched to a gene: 7. Germline V gene lookup returns CDR1 LNHDA and CDR2 SQIVND (reference sequence). The CDR3 contains 13 residues. The CDR3 DNA reads TGTGCCAGTAACCCGGGACAGGTTTCTGAAGCTTTCTTT. This encodes CASNPGQVSEAFF.

The chain carries TRBV4-1 and TRBJ1-4; 11 nucleotides agree with TRBD1. The CDR3 extends over 15 amino acids. Germline assignment: CDR1 MGHRA and CDR2 YSYEKL. J lost 8 bases, V lost 2 bases, and 4 bases had no gene match. The CDR3 DNA reads as TGCGCCAGCAGCCAAACCGGGACAGGGGGGGAAAAACTGTTTTTT. As protein: CASSQTGTGGEKLFF.

This clone has only one observation. The chain links TRBV7-9 to TRBJ1-5, with 8 nucleotides matching TRBD1. Germline assignment: CDR1 SEHNR and CDR2 FQNEAQ (reference sequence). V gave up 5 bases and J gave up 7 bases; unmatched junction bases: 7. The CDR3 has 14 amino acids. CDR3 nucleotides: TGTGCCAGCAGCGCGGACAGGGCATACCAGCCCCAGCATTTT. It codes for CASSADRAYQPQHF.

The rearrangement joins TRBV3-1 (or the pseudogene TRBV3-2) to TRBJ2-7; maybe TRBD2 (6 bases). The CDR3 has 15 residues. The V end was cut by 3 bases, the J end by 3 bases, with 15 bases between. Germline CDR1 reads LGHDT; CDR2 reads YNNKEL (reference sequence). The CDR3 DNA follows: TGTGCCAGCAGCCAGGGGTCCACGGACTACTACGAGCAGTACTTC. Protein: CASSQGSTDYYEQYF.

The V call is TRBV4-2, the J call TRBJ2-3; 9 positions agree with TRBD2. The trim removed 4 bases at V and 5 bases at J, leaving 10 bases unmatched. Germline V gene lookup returns CDR1 LGHNA and CDR2 YNFKEQ. The CDR3 runs to 16 residues. CDR3 DNA: TGTGCCAGCAGCCGAGGGGTAGCGGGGGAGGTAGATACGCAGTATTTT. Protein product: CASSRGVAGEVDTQYF.

V and J are TRBV18 and TRBJ2-3; 9 nucleotides match TRBD1. Germline-derived CDR1 and CDR2 are KGHSH and LQKENI. The CDR3 extends over 13 amino acids. V lost 2 bases to trimming and J lost 9 bases; unmatched junction nucleotides: 3. The CDR3 region has the DNA TGTGCCAGCTCACCAGACAGGGGGAACACGCAGTATTTT. Protein product: CASSPDRGNTQYF.

This clone has only one observation. The rearrangement links TRBV4-2 to TRBJ2-3, with 8 bases aligning to TRBD1. The CDR3 contains 15 residues. Per the germline V gene, CDR1 is LGHNA and CDR2 is YNFKEQ. The J segment lost 5 bases and the V segment lost 1 base, leaving 5 bases of the junction unmatched. CDR3: CASSQGDRMGDTQYF. The CDR3 bases are TGTGCCAGCAGCCAAGGGGACAGGATGGGAGATACGCAGTATTTT.

The chain links TRBV7-8 to TRBJ2-5; D not resolved. The length of the CDR3 is 11 residues. V was pared by 4 bases and J by 4 bases, with 4 bases between. Per germline, CDR1 SGHVS and CDR2 FQNEAQ. The CDR3 sequence is CASSSRETQYF. CDR3 DNA sequence: TGTGCCAGCAGCTCCAGAGAGACCCAGTACTTC.

V and J are TRBV24-1 and TRBJ2-3; tentative D call: TRBD2 (6 bases). In germline, CDR1 is KGHDR, CDR2 SFDVKD. Trimming removed 0 bases from V and 3 bases from J, with 18 bases in between. The CDR3 is 18 residues long. The CDR3 DNA reads TGTGCCACCAGTGATTTGCCGGGGAGGCAGGTGCGTACAGATACGCAGTATTTT. Protein: CATSDLPGRQVRTDTQYF.

The chain carries TRBV5-5 and TRBJ2-3; D gene uncertain. This CDR3 is 15 amino acids long. Germline CDR1 reads SGHKS; CDR2 reads YYEKEE (reference sequence). Deletions cut 2 bases from V and 3 bases from J, with 13 bases between. In DNA, the CDR3 is TGTGCCAGCAGCTTTCAGCAGGTCGCGACAGATACGCAGTATTTT. Its translation is CASSFQQVATDTQYF.

The chain uses TRBV5-4 and TRBJ2-5, with D possibly matching TRBD1 (6 bases). Germline CDR1 and CDR2: SGHNT and YYREEE (reference sequence). The CDR3 totals 13 residues. Trimming took 1 base from V and 4 from J, leaving 8 bases between them. CDR3 nucleotides: TGTGCCAGCAGCTTGACAGGGTCAGAGACCCAGTACTTC. It encodes CASSLTGSETQYF.

This chain links TRBV5-1 with TRBJ2-1, with D possibly matching TRBD2 (6 bases). V was shortened by 0 bases and J by 7 bases, with 14 bases between the two germline ends. This CDR3 comprises 15 residues. Germline V gene data show CDR1 as SGHRS and CDR2 as YFSETQ. CDR3: CASSLAFTGANEQFF. The CDR3 bases are TGCGCCAGCAGCTTGGCCTTTACGGGAGCGAATGAGCAGTTCTTC. The entire variable domain, with the rest obtained from reference TRBV5-1 and TRBJ2-1, is as follows: KAGVTQTPRYLIKTRGQQVTLSCSPISGHRSVSWYQQTPGQGLQFLFEYFSETQRNKGNFPGRFSGRQFSNSRSEMNVSTLELGDSALYLCASSLAFTGANEQFFGPGTRLTVL.

This chain uses TRBV5-1 with TRBJ2-5; 13 positions match TRBD2. The CDR3 length is 19 residues. Germline assignment: CDR1 SGHRS and CDR2 YFSETQ. With 1 base clipped from V and 2 bases from J, the junction kept 11 bases outside the gene matches. The CDR3 bases are TGCGCCAGCAGCTTGACCTTAACACTAGCGGGAGGGGGACAAGAGACCCAGTACTTC. This encodes CASSLTLTLAGGGQETQYF.

This chain connects TRBV11-3 to TRBJ2-2, with D maybe TRBD2 (5 bases). CDR3 length equals 13 residues. Trimming took off 6 bases at V and 7 bases at J, with 12 bases between the two ends. The germline V gene has CDR1 SGHNT and CDR2 YENEEA. CDR3 DNA sequence: TGTGCCAGCAGGATCCACGAGGGCGGGGAGCTGTTTTTT. The encoded protein is CASRIHEGGELFF.

This chain joins TRBV19 and TRBJ2-2; tentative D call: TRBD2 (5 bases). The CDR3 runs to 13 residues. The V end was cut by 7 bases, the J end by 7 bases, with 13 bases between. Germline-derived CDR1 and CDR2 are LNHDA and SQIVND (reference sequence). For the CDR3, the DNA is TGTGCCAGTACCGGCGGGCCTCTCGGGGAGCTGTTTTTT. Translated, it gives CASTGGPLGELFF.

This chain joins TRBV7-5 and TRBJ1-2; TRBD1, the D gene given by the table, was not confirmed from the DNA. TRBV7-5 is listed as a pseudogene. The CDR3 consists of 13 residues. CDR3 in amino acids: CARSWQGRYGYTF. Here the CDR3 DNA reads TGTGCCAGAAGCTGGCAGGGGCGGTATGGCTACACCTTC.

V is TRBV4-3 and J is TRBJ1-6; D gene unclear. The V end lost 2 bases, the J end lost 10 bases, and 9 bases lay between the germline ends. In germline, CDR1 is LGHNA, CDR2 YSLEER. The CDR3 contains 13 residues. CDR3 DNA: TGCGCCAGCAGCCAATATCGTCTCTCACCCCTCCACTTT. Protein product: CASSQYRLSPLHF.

The V and J genes are TRBV20-1 and TRBJ1-6; 9 bases fit TRBD1. Germline V gene lookup returns CDR1 DFQATT and CDR2 SNEGSKA (reference sequence). The V and J ends lost 3 bases and 9 bases, in that order; junction bases with no gene match: 9. The CDR3 contains 15 residues. This CDR3 is CSASITGTGTSPLHF. Here the CDR3 DNA reads TGCAGTGCTAGTATAACCGGGACAGGGACTTCACCCCTCCACTTT.

This chain joins TRBV23-1 and TRBJ2-1; 11 nucleotides align to TRBD1. TRBV23-1 is treated as an ORF (open reading frame) with a function not yet certain. The CDR3 has 15 residues. J gave up 7 bases and V 7 bases, and 9 bases lay outside the gene matches. The CDR3 nucleotides read TGCGCCAGCATAGTAGGACAGGGGGCAGGGAATGAGCAGTTCTTC. This translates into CASIVGQGAGNEQFF.

This chain connects TRBV5-6 to TRBJ1-5; 8 bases are shared with TRBD1. J was trimmed by 2 bases and V by 4 bases; bases with no gene match: 2. The germline V gene encodes CDR1 SGHDT and CDR2 YYEEEE. The CDR3 has 14 amino acids. This CDR3 reads CASSTGGGNQPQHF. The CDR3 bases are TGTGCCAGCAGCACAGGGGGTGGCAATCAGCCCCAGCATTTT.

The chain recombines TRBV7-2 with TRBJ1-5; no clear D. The CDR3 consists of 14 residues. Germline V CDR1 and CDR2: SGHTA, FQGNSA. Deletions cut 1 base from V and 3 bases from J, with 7 bases between. CDR3 amino acids: CASSLDSNNQPQHF. The CDR3 DNA is TGTGCCAGCAGCTTAGATAGTAACAATCAGCCCCAGCATTTT.

The rearrangement uses TRBV19 and TRBJ2-3, with 7 bases matching TRBD2. Germline V gives CDR1 LNHDA, CDR2 SQIVND (reference sequence). V trimming: 3 bases; J trimming: 9 bases; junction bases outside the gene matches: 15. The CDR3 totals 16 residues. The CDR3 DNA follows: TGTGCCAGTAGTATCTGGCTAGCGGCCAGCATTCAGACGCAGTATTTT. It specifies CASSIWLAASIQTQYF.

CDR3 amino acids: CASSRTRDSDYGYTF. DNA of the CDR3: TGCGCCAGCAGCCGCACAAGGGACAGCGACTATGGCTACACCTTC. This chain links TRBV5-1 with TRBJ1-2, with 7 positions matching TRBD1. V lost 4 bases to trimming and J lost 3 bases; unmatched junction nucleotides: 9. Germline CDR1 reads SGHRS; CDR2 reads YFSETQ. CDR3 length: 15 residues. Full variable domain (missing parts from reference TRBV5-1 and TRBJ1-2): KAGVTQTPRYLIKTRGQQVTLSCSPISGHRSVSWYQQTPGQGLQFLFEYFSETQRNKGNFPGRFSGRQFSNSRSEMNVSTLELGDSALYLCASSRTRDSDYGYTFGSGTRLTVV.

This clone appeared a few times. V and J are TRBV18 and TRBJ2-7, with 8 bases lining up with TRBD1. Germline CDR1 reads KGHSH; CDR2 reads LQKENI. The CDR3 is 15 amino acids. With 2 bases clipped from V and 4 bases from J, the junction kept 7 bases outside the gene matches. CDR3 amino acids: CASSPGDRSSYEQYF. In DNA form, the CDR3 reads TGTGCCAGCTCACCAGGGGACAGGAGCTCTTACGAGCAGTACTTC.

V is TRBV19 and J is TRBJ1-1; weak D call: TRBD1 (5 bases). Germline V gene data show CDR1 as LNHDA and CDR2 as SQIVND (reference sequence). The CDR3 runs 16 residues. The ends were cut back, 5 bases at V and 3 bases at J, with 19 bases in the middle. Here the CDR3 DNA reads TGTGCCAGTAGTCTCAGACAGCTAAATTTCCACACTGAAGCTTTCTTT. This sequence encodes CASSLRQLNFHTEAFF.

The chain is built from TRBV19 and TRBJ2-1; weak D call: TRBD2 (5 bases). The CDR3 is made up of 17 amino acids. With 5 bases removed from V and 0 bases from J, the gap between germline ends came to 17 bases. The germline V gene encodes CDR1 LNHDA and CDR2 SQIVND (reference sequence). This chain's CDR3 is CASSRHSLASSYNEQFF. For the CDR3, the DNA is TGTGCCAGTAGTCGCCATTCCTTAGCGAGCTCCTACAATGAGCAGTTCTTC.